This T cell receptor beta chain was identified in a study of CD8 T cells in Susac syndrome. Findings and limits, study-wide: The CD4+ T cell repertoires in Susac syndrome did not show any clonal expansion.

The RNA, about 0.45 to 1 ug, was put through reverse transcription using random hexamers. The TCR beta CDR3 was amplified by immunoSEQ multiplex PCR across 54 Vbeta, 13 Jbeta. One entry per CDR3 protein, called by TCRdb with MiXCR from the immunoSEQ multiplex PCR reads. The data hold some 200,000 distinct CDR3 sequences, with 90% to 97% observed a single time. Germline lookup yields CDR1 MNHNS and CDR2 SASEGT. The V gene end was trimmed by 6 bases and the J gene end by 4 bases; junction bases not matched to a gene: 8. This CDR3 region has 15 residues. This clonotype has only one observation. Its antigen is unknown. TCR beta sequencing covered blood CD8+ and CD4+ T cells. The diagnostic criteria for definite or probable disease, as recently defined, were met by the patients with Susac syndrome.

The TCR comes from a human donor with Susac syndrome. Specimen: CD4+ T cells from PBMCs. The genes are TRBV6-1 and TRBJ2-5; 10 bases are shared with TRBD1. The CDR3 region has the DNA TGTGCCAGCAGGCCCGACAGGGGGCGAGGAGAGACCCAGTACTTC. This encodes CASRPDRGRGETQYF.